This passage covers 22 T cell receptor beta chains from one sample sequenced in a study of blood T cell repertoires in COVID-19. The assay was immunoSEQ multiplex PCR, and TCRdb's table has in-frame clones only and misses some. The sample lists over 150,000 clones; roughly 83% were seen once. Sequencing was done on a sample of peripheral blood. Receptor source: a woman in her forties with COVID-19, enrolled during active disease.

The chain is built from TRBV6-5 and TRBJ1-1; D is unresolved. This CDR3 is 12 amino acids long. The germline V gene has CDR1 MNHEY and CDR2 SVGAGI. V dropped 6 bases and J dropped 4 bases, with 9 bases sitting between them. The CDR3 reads CASRREGTEAFF. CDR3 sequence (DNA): TGTGCCAGCAGGAGGGAGGGCACTGAAGCTTTCTTT.

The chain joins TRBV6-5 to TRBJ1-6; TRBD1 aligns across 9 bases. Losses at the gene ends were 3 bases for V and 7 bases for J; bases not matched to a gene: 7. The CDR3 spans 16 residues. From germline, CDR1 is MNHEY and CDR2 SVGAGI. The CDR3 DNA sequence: TGTGCCAGCAGTTATCAAGCCGGGACAGGGAATTCACCCCTCCACTTT. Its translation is CASSYQAGTGNSPLHF.

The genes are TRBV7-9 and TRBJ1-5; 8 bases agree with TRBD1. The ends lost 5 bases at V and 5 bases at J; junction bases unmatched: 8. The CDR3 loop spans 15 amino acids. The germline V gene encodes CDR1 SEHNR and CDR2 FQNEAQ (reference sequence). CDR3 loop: CASSPFGQGHQPQHF. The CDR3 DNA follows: TGTGCCAGCAGCCCCTTTGGACAGGGACATCAGCCCCAGCATTTT.

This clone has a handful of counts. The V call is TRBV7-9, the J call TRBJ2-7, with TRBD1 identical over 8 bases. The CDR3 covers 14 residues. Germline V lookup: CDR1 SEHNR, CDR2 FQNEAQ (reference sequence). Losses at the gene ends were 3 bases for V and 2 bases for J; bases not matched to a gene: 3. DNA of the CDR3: TGTGCCAGCAGCTTCGGACAGGGAACCTACGAGCAGTACTTC. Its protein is CASSFGQGTYEQYF.

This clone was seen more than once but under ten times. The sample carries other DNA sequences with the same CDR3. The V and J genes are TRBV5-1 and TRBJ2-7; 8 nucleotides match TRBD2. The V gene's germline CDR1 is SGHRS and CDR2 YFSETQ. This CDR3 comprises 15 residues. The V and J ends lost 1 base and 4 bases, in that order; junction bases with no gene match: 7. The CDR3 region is CASSLTAGGGYEQYF. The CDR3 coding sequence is TGCGCCAGCAGCTTGACGGCGGGAGGTGGGTACGAGCAGTACTTC.

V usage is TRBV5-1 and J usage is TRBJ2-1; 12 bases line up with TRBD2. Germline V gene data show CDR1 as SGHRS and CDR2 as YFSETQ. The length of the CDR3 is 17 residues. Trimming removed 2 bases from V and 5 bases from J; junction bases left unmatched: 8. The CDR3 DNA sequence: TGCGCCAGCAGCTTCGGCACTAGCGGGAGGACCGACAATGAGCAGTTCTTC. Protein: CASSFGTSGRTDNEQFF.

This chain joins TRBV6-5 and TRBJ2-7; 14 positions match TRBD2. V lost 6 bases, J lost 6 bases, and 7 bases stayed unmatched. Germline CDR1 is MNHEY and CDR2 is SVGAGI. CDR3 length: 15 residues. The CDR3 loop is CASRAGTSGSGEQYF. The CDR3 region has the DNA TGTGCCAGCAGAGCCGGGACTAGCGGGAGCGGCGAGCAGTACTTC.

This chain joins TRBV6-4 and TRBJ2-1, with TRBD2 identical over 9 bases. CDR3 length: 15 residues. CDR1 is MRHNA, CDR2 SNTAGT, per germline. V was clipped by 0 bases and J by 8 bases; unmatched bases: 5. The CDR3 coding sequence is TGTGCCAGCAGTGACTCGGCGGGAGGGCCCGATGAGCAGTTCTTC. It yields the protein CASSDSAGGPDEQFF.

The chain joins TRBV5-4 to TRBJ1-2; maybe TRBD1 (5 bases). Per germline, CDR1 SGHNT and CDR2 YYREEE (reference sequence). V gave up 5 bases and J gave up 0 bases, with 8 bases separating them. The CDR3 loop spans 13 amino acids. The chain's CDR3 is CASSRGTNYGYTF. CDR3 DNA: TGTGCCAGCAGTCGGGGGACTAACTATGGCTACACCTTC.

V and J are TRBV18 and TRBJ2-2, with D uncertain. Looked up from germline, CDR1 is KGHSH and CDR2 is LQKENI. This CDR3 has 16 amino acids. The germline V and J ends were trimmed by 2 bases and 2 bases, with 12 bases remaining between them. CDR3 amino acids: CASSPTRRGNTGELFF. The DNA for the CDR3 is TGTGCCAGCTCACCAACCCGGAGAGGTAACACCGGGGAGCTGTTTTTT.

The CDR3 DNA follows: TGTGCCAGCGACGGGCGGGTTAAGGGCTACACCTTC. It yields the protein CASDGRVKGYTF. The chain combines TRBV28 with TRBJ1-2; D is undetermined. CDR1 is MDHEN, CDR2 SYDVKM, per germline. The ends were cut back, 8 bases at V and 8 bases at J, with 15 bases in the middle. The CDR3 runs to 12 residues.

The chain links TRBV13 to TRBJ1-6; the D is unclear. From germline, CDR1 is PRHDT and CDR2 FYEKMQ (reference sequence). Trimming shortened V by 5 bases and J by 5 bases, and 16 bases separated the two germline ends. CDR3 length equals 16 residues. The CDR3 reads CASSTHKTFDNSPLHF. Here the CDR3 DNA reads TGTGCCAGCAGCACCCACAAGACATTCGATAATTCACCCCTCCACTTT.

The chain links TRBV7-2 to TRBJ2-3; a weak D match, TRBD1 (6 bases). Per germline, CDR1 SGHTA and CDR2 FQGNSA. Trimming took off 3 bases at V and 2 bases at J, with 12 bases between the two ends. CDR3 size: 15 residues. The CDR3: CASSFLGQYTDTQYF. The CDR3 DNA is TGTGCCAGCAGCTTCCTTGGACAGTACACAGATACGCAGTATTTT.

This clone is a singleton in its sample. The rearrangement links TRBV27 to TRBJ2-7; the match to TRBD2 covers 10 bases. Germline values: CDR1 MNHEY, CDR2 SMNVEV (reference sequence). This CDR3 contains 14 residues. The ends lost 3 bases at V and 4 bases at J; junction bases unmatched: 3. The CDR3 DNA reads TGTGCCAGCAGTTTCCAACTAGCGGGATACGAGCAGTACTTC. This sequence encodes CASSFQLAGYEQYF.

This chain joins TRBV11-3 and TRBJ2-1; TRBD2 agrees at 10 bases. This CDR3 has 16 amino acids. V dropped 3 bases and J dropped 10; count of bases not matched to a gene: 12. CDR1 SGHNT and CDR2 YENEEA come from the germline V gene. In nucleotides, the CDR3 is TGTGCCAGCAGCTTGGTTGGGACTAGCGTCCGGGTGGAGCAGTTCTTC. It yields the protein CASSLVGTSVRVEQFF.

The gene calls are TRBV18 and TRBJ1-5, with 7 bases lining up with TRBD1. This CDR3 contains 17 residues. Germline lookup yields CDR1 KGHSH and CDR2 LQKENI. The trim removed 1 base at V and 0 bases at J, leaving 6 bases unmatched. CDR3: CASSPLRGRNSNQPQHF. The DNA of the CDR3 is TGTGCCAGCTCACCACTCAGGGGGAGAAATAGCAATCAGCCCCAGCATTTT.

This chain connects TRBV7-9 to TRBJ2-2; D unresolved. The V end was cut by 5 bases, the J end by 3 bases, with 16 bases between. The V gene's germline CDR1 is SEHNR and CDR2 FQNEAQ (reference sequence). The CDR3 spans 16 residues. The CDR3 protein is CASSREVQSYTGELFF. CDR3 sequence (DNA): TGTGCCAGCAGCCGCGAGGTTCAGTCTTACACCGGGGAGCTGTTTTTT.

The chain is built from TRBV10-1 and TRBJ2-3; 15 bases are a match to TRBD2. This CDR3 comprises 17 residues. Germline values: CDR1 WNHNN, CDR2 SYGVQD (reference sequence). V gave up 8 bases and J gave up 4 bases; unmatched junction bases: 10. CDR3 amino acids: CASGEGTSGGPPDTQYF. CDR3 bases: TGCGCCAGCGGAGAGGGGACTAGCGGGGGGCCTCCAGATACGCAGTATTTT.

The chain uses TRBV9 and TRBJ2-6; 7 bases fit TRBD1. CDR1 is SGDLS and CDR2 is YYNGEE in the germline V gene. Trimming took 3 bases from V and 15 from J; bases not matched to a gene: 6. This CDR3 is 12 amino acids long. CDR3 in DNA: TGTGCCAGCAGCGAGACCAGGGACAGCCTGACTTTC. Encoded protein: CASSETRDSLTF.

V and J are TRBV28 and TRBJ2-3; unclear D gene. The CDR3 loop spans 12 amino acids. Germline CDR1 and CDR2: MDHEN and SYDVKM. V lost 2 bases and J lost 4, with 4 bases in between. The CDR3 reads CASSLLPDTQYF. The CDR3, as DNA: TGTGCCAGCAGTTTACTCCCAGATACGCAGTATTTT.

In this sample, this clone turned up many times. The CDR3 loop reads CASSLSQGTIRYTF. The CDR3 DNA reads TGTGCCAGCAGTTTATCACAGGGGACAATTCGCTACACCTTC. The chain is built from TRBV27 and TRBJ1-2; 7 bases align to TRBD1. The CDR3 consists of 14 residues. CDR1 and CDR2 from the germline V gene are MNHEY and SMNVEV (reference sequence). Germline trimming cut 0 bases from V and 9 bases from J; bases unmatched to any gene: 7.

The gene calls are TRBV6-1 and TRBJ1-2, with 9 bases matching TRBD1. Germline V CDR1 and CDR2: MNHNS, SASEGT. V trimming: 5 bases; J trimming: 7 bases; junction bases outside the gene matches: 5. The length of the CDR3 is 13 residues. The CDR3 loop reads CASSLDRGAGYTF. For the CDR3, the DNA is TGTGCCAGCAGTCTCGACAGGGGGGCTGGCTACACCTTC.